The present entry profiles one T cell receptor beta chain with its context. No antigen is known for it. The data were taken from a study of Ad26.COV2.S vaccination and SARS-CoV-2 variants. The wider study: Ad26.COV2.S shots went into the muscle once or twice, 56 days apart. Study-level results: Total T cell responses may have been underestimated by the TCR breadth and depth analyses.

Treatment: around 19 received Ad26.COV2.S at low or high dose, single or two shots; about 5 received placebo; per-sample allocation not given. Sampling happened 63 days after the first vaccine or placebo injection. Germline V gene lookup returns CDR1 SGHVS and CDR2 FNYEAQ. Trimming shortened V by 0 bases and J by 0 bases, and 12 bases separated the two germline ends. This CDR3 has 16 residues. Sequencing used immunoSEQ multiplex PCR; TCRdb keeps in-frame clones, though not all of them. The sample consists of roughly 390,000 clones, about 88% of them appearing once. This receptor was identified in a person aged 18 to 59 who received the Ad26.COV2.S COVID-19 vaccine or a placebo. The sample here was peripheral blood, taken in a trial of Ad26.COV2.S vaccine versus placebo. This sequence joins TRBV7-6 and TRBJ2-7; D ambiguous. The CDR3 region has the DNA TGTGCCAGCAGCTTAGCGACCGGGTCCCCCTCCTACGAGCAGTACTTC. It codes for CASSLATGSPSYEQYF.